This T cell receptor (beta chain) comes out of a study of cytotoxic CD8 clonotypes in ibrutinib-treated CLL. Study-level background: Among the patients, fewer than twelve presented as relapsed/refractory and roughly 15 as treatment-naive; roughly 17 showed unmutated IGHV. Study-level points and caveats: Clonality was higher at baseline than in age-matched healthy donors and tracked circulating CD8+ T-cell counts.

Genomic DNA (roughly 2 micrograms) was obtained from cryopreserved PBMCs for construction of TCR beta libraries. Worth noting for this clone: The target antigen is unknown.

Data came from immunoSEQ multiplex PCR; TCRdb stores just in-frame clones and leaves some out. The table lists under 200,000 clones, under 90% of them singletons. Trimming shortened V by 4 bases and J by 4 bases, and 14 bases separated the two germline ends. CDR1 is SGHDN, CDR2 FVKESK, per germline. This CDR3 is built from 14 residues. The chain carries TRBV14 and TRBJ2-7; D is perhaps TRBD1 or TRBD2 (5 bases each). This specimen consisted of PBMCs, obtained after 24 months of ibrutinib treatment. The receptor was isolated from a human donor with chronic lymphocytic leukemia. The CDR3 here is CASSPPGWGYEQYF. CDR3 in DNA: TGTGCCAGCAGCCCCCCAGGGTGGGGGTACGAGCAGTACTTC.